Following are 30 T cell receptor beta chains from one sample sequenced in a study of human T cells and chemical hapten exposure. Time point noted: patch test 2, 6 weeks after DPC sensitization. Treatment indicated: therapeutic diphenylcyclopropenone sensitization with weekly scalp DPC. TCRdb re-analysed the RACE reads in MiXCR, keeping a single row per CDR3 protein. The data contain a few hundred thousand distinct CDR3 sequences, under 6.5% of them seen just once; the ten biggest clones take up about 5.6%. The sequencing here drew on whole blood, taken in connection with sensitization to the hapten diphenylcyclopropenone (DPC). The receptors here all came from a woman aged 18-30 years with alopecia areata. Some clones in this sample may be carry-over from other donors' samples.

This clonotype was observed many times. V gene TRBV3-1 combines with J gene TRBJ1-6; no firm D call. This CDR3 contains 16 residues. V lost 1 base and J 7 bases, leaving 14 bases between the germline ends. Looked up from germline, CDR1 is LGHDT and CDR2 is YNNKEL (reference sequence). The CDR3 DNA follows: TGTGCCAGCAGCCAAGGTCTGGGTTCTGGAAATTCACCCCTCCACTTT. Translated: CASSQGLGSGNSPLHF.

The CDR3 is CASTVSETSTDTQYF. As DNA, the CDR3 is TGTGCCAGCACTGTTTCCGAGACGAGCACAGATACGCAGTATTTT. The V and J genes are TRBV28 and TRBJ2-3; no clear D gene. This CDR3 is built from 15 residues. Germline assignment: CDR1 MDHEN and CDR2 SYDVKM. V was pared by 7 bases and J by 0 bases, with 14 bases between.

The V gene is TRBV3-1, the J gene TRBJ1-1; 7 bases match TRBD1. Germline V gene data show CDR1 as LGHDT and CDR2 as YNNKEL (reference sequence). Trimming took 4 bases from V and 4 from J; bases not matched to a gene: 9. The CDR3 sequence is 15 residues long. The CDR3 loop is CASSLSTGVATEAFF. CDR3 nucleotides: TGTGCCAGCAGCCTTTCAACAGGGGTAGCCACTGAAGCTTTCTTT.

This clonotype was seen ten or more times. The chain uses TRBV12-3 or TRBV12-4 and TRBJ1-4, with no clear D. The CDR3 totals 14 residues. With 5 bases removed from V and 7 bases from J, the gap between germline ends came to 14 bases. Written as DNA, the CDR3 is TGTGCCAGCAGTCCCCGGGCCTCTAGTGAAAAACTGTTTTTT. Amino acid sequence: CASSPRASSEKLFF.

This clonotype was seen many times. The CDR3 DNA sequence: TGTGCCACCAGCATCCGAAGGGCTACAAACACCGGGGAGCTGTTTTTT. Protein product: CATSIRRATNTGELFF. The rearrangement uses TRBV15 and TRBJ2-2; no firm D call. CDR3 length: 16 amino acids. The V end was cut by 4 bases, the J end by 2 bases, with 14 bases between. CDR1 is LNHNV, CDR2 YYDKDF, per germline (reference sequence).

This clonotype was found a few times. The chain couples TRBV7-2 to TRBJ1-1; TRBD1 agrees at 10 bases. The CDR3 has 15 residues. Trimming at V came to 1 base and at J to 5 bases, leaving 4 bases not matched to a gene. Looked up from germline, CDR1 is SGHTA and CDR2 is FQGNSA. This chain's CDR3 is CASSLGRDRGTEAFF. In nucleotides, the CDR3 is TGTGCCAGCAGCTTAGGTCGGGACAGGGGAACTGAAGCTTTCTTT.

Many counts were recorded for this clonotype. The J gene is TRBJ1-2, the V gene TRBV20-1, with D perhaps TRBD1 (5 bases). Germline V gene lookup returns CDR1 DFQATT and CDR2 SNEGSKA (reference sequence). CDR3 length equals 13 residues. V lost 5 bases to trimming and J lost 3 bases, with 13 bases between them. CDR3 protein: CSAGHRRHYGYTF. CDR3 DNA: TGCAGTGCTGGACACCGACGGCACTATGGCTACACCTTC.

The chain is built from TRBV7-2 and TRBJ1-1, with D unclear. The V end was cut by 5 bases, the J end by 1 base, with 17 bases between. The CDR3 is 16 amino acids. Germline V lookup: CDR1 SGHTA, CDR2 FQGNSA. The CDR3 region is CASSLIRLRRNTEAFF. For the CDR3, the DNA is TGTGCCAGCAGCCTGATCCGCCTCCGGCGGAACACTGAAGCTTTCTTT.

The chain is built from TRBV6-5 and TRBJ1-2; TRBD1 matches at 8 bases. CDR1 and CDR2 (germline): MNHEY, SVGAGI. J lost 7 bases, V lost 4 bases, and 14 bases had no gene match. The CDR3 consists of 16 residues. CDR3 nucleotide sequence: TGTGCCAGCAGTTCCCTTAGAACAGGGGGAAATTTTGGCTACACCTTC. Translated, it gives CASSSLRTGGNFGYTF.

Many counts were recorded for this clonotype. This chain uses TRBV2 with TRBJ2-5, with D perhaps matching TRBD1 (6 bases). Germline-derived CDR1 and CDR2 are SNHLY and FYNNEI. Trimming cost V 1 base and J 1 base, with 13 bases left between them. CDR3 length: 16 amino acids. CDR3 amino acids: CASSEVMGATQETQYF. In DNA form, the CDR3 reads TGTGCCAGCAGTGAAGTGATGGGGGCTACCCAAGAGACCCAGTACTTC.

The chain joins TRBV25-1 to TRBJ2-7; D gene ambiguous. The CDR3 extends over 14 amino acids. Germline CDR1 MGHDK, CDR2 SYGVNS. Trimming left V 7 bases short and J 2 bases short, with 15 bases between. The CDR3 coding sequence is TGTGCCAGCATCGAAGGCGGCGGCGCCTACGAGCAGTACTTC. Protein product: CASIEGGGAYEQYF.

This clonotype was seen at least ten times. The chain links TRBV29-1 to TRBJ1-5; weak D call: TRBD1 (5 bases). This CDR3 spans 15 amino acids. Trimming cost V 6 bases and J 0 bases, with 15 bases left between them. Germline CDR1 SQVTM, CDR2 ANQGSEA. The CDR3 DNA sequence: TGCAGCGTCAGCGGCCCAGGGTTTAGCAATCAGCCCCAGCATTTT. Its protein product is CSVSGPGFSNQPQHF. The entire variable domain, with the rest obtained from reference TRBV29-1 and TRBJ1-5, is as follows: SAVISQKPSRDICQRGTSLTIQCQVDSQVTMMFWYRQQPGQSLTLIATANQGSEATYESGFVIDKFPISRPNLTFSTLTVSNMSPEDSSIYLCSVSGPGFSNQPQHFGDGTRLSIL.

This clonotype was found a few times. This chain connects TRBV4-2 to TRBJ2-1, with D possibly called TRBD1 or TRBD2 (5 bases each). The V end lost 3 bases, the J end lost 4 bases, and 13 bases lay between the germline ends. The CDR3 length is 15 residues. CDR1 is LGHNA and CDR2 is YNFKEQ in the germline V gene. This CDR3 is CASSHAGTEYNEQFF. The DNA for the CDR3 is TGTGCCAGCAGCCATGCCGGGACGGAGTACAATGAGCAGTTCTTC.

At least ten counts were recorded for this clonotype. V and J are TRBV18 and TRBJ1-5; the match to TRBD1 covers 7 bases. CDR3 length: 15 amino acids. Per the germline V gene, CDR1 is KGHSH and CDR2 is LQKENI. Trimming took 3 bases from V and 7 from J; bases not matched to a gene: 9. CDR3 residues: CASSPEQGSEQPQHF. CDR3 DNA sequence: TGTGCCAGCTCACCCGAACAGGGGAGCGAACAGCCCCAGCATTTT.

V is TRBV10-3 and J is TRBJ1-1; the D is unclear. Germline CDR1 is ENHRY and CDR2 is SYGVKD. The CDR3 sequence is 15 residues long. Trimming left V 3 bases short and J 1 base short, with 12 bases between. Written as DNA, the CDR3 is TGTGCCATCAGTGATGGGGAGTGGGGGAACACTGAAGCTTTCTTT. It yields the protein CAISDGEWGNTEAFF.

This clonotype came up a few times. J is TRBJ2-7 and V is TRBV5-1; D possibly corresponds to TRBD2 (7 bases). Germline CDR1 reads SGHRS; CDR2 reads YFSETQ. CDR3 length: 15 amino acids. With 1 base removed from V and 0 bases from J, the gap between germline ends came to 11 bases. The DNA for the CDR3 is TGCGCCAGCAGCTTGCGCGGGGGCAGCTCCTACGAGCAGTACTTC. Protein product: CASSLRGGSSYEQYF.

This clonotype was seen more than once but under ten times. V is TRBV5-1 and J is TRBJ2-7; TRBD2 is a possible D gene (5 bases). CDR3 length equals 13 residues. CDR1 SGHRS and CDR2 YFSETQ come from the germline V gene. The V end was cut by 2 bases, the J end by 7 bases, with 13 bases between. The chain's CDR3 is CASSFVSSGEQYF. For the CDR3, the DNA is TGCGCCAGCAGCTTCGTTTCTTCGGGGGAGCAGTACTTC.

This clonotype appeared a few times. This chain connects TRBV6-4 to TRBJ1-2; D remains ambiguous. The CDR3 consists of 15 residues. Germline V CDR1 and CDR2: MRHNA, SNTAGT. Between the trimmed V and J ends, which lost 6 bases and 0 bases, there was a span of 14 bases. CDR3 DNA: TGTGCCAGCAGCGAAAGTGCCTGGGCTAACTATGGCTACACCTTC. It yields the protein CASSESAWANYGYTF.

The chain links TRBV19 to TRBJ2-7, with 8 bases lining up with TRBD1. The CDR3 has 16 residues. The junction had 15 bases not matched to a gene; V was cut back by 5 bases and J by 6 bases. Germline CDR1 reads LNHDA; CDR2 reads SQIVND (reference sequence). The CDR3: CASSSRGTGTGSEQYF. CDR3 DNA: TGTGCCAGTAGTTCCCGAGGGACCGGGACAGGATCCGAGCAGTACTTC.

The V gene is TRBV12-3 or TRBV12-4, the J gene TRBJ2-1; TRBD1 matches 11 bases. CDR3 length: 14 residues. The junction had 5 bases not matched to a gene; V was cut back by 5 bases and J by 8 bases. The chain's CDR3 is CASSLRDRGDEQFF. CDR3 nucleotide sequence: TGTGCCAGCAGTCTCCGGGACAGGGGGGATGAGCAGTTCTTC.

In this sample, this clonotype turned up a few times. The gene calls are TRBV7-2 and TRBJ2-1; the match to TRBD2 covers 15 bases. V shed 7 bases, J shed 10 bases, and the junction held 11 bases outside the gene matches. Per the germline V gene, CDR1 is SGHTA and CDR2 is FQGNSA. CDR3 size: 16 residues. CDR3 amino acids: CASTPKGLAGGWEQFF. As DNA, the CDR3 is TGTGCCAGCACCCCCAAAGGACTAGCGGGGGGGTGGGAGCAGTTCTTC.

In this sample, this clonotype turned up a few times. This chain uses TRBV11-2 with TRBJ2-7; D unclear. Trimming stripped 0 bases from V and 3 bases from J, with 12 bases between. Germline V gives CDR1 SGHAT, CDR2 FQNNGV. The CDR3 is 15 amino acids. This CDR3 reads CASSLDHFQDYEQYF. Written as DNA, the CDR3 is TGTGCCAGCAGCTTAGATCATTTCCAGGACTACGAGCAGTACTTC.

V and J are TRBV10-3 and TRBJ2-5; 8 bases are a match to TRBD1. There are 15 residues in the CDR3. J was trimmed by 3 bases and V by 2 bases; bases with no gene match: 5. Germline CDR1 is ENHRY and CDR2 is SYGVKD. The CDR3 nucleotides are TGTGCCATCAGTGAGCCGGGACAGGCGAAAGAGACCCAGTACTTC. This gives the protein CAISEPGQAKETQYF.

The sample holds many counts of this clonotype. This chain connects TRBV6-1 to TRBJ1-1; 7 nucleotides agree with TRBD1. The V and J ends lost 6 bases and 7 bases, in that order; junction bases with no gene match: 11. CDR1 is MNHNS and CDR2 is SASEGT in the germline V gene. The CDR3 length is 14 residues. Written as DNA, the CDR3 is TGTGCCAGCAGGAAAGGTGACAGGGCTGATGAAGCTTTCTTT. Protein sequence: CASRKGDRADEAFF.

V usage is TRBV12-3 or TRBV12-4 and J usage is TRBJ1-2, with D hard to call. This CDR3 has 12 amino acids. Trimming pared 7 bases from V and 0 bases from J, leaving 6 bases between. CDR3 sequence: CASMSANYGYTF. For the CDR3, the DNA is TGTGCCAGCATGTCAGCTAACTATGGCTACACCTTC.

Ten or more counts support this clonotype. Here the CDR3 reads CASSQEGQYNQPQHF. CDR3 nucleotides: TGTGCCAGCAGCCAAGAGGGACAGTACAATCAGCCCCAGCATTTT. The chain links TRBV4-2 to TRBJ1-5; TRBD1 agrees at 7 bases. V dropped 0 bases and J dropped 3; count of bases not matched to a gene: 2. The CDR3 sequence is 15 residues long. The germline V gene encodes CDR1 LGHNA and CDR2 YNFKEQ.

This clonotype was seen more than once but under ten times. This chain uses TRBV2 with TRBJ1-5; D is possibly TRBD1 (6 bases). Germline-derived CDR1 and CDR2 are SNHLY and FYNNEI. The V and J ends lost 6 bases and 3 bases respectively, with 21 bases between them. This CDR3 has 17 amino acids. The CDR3 loop reads CASSQGGGGPFNQPQHF. CDR3 nucleotides: TGTGCCAGCAGCCAAGGGGGGGGAGGCCCTTTCAATCAGCCCCAGCATTTT.

This clonotype was seen more than once but under ten times. This chain connects TRBV15 to TRBJ1-1; D remains unclear. Per the germline V gene, CDR1 is LNHNV and CDR2 is YYDKDF (reference sequence). V was cut by 3 bases and J by 1 base, with 6 bases left in between. The CDR3 contains 13 residues. CDR3 nucleotide sequence: TGTGCCACCAGCAGGACGCCGAACACTGAAGCTTTCTTT. This sequence encodes CATSRTPNTEAFF.

Only a few counts were recorded for this clonotype. V gene TRBV5-1 combines with J gene TRBJ2-2; no clear D gene. The CDR3 consists of 13 residues. The germline CDR1 and CDR2 sequences are SGHRS and YFSETQ. V lost 0 bases and J 7 bases, leaving 7 bases between the germline ends. The CDR3: CASSLDADGELFF. CDR3 in DNA: TGCGCCAGCAGCTTGGATGCAGACGGGGAGCTGTTTTTT.

The chain employs TRBV11-2 and TRBJ2-3; 9 bases match TRBD2. Germline CDR1 is SGHAT and CDR2 is FQNNGV. The CDR3 has 18 residues. After removal of 5 bases from V and 2 bases from J, the junction contained 14 bases not matched to a gene. As DNA, the CDR3 is TGTGCCAGCAGCCCAACTTACGAACTAGCGGGCCCCACAGATACGCAGTATTTT. It translates to CASSPTYELAGPTDTQYF.